This TCR beta chain was recovered during a study of T cells in Graves' hyperthyroidism and ophthalmopathy. Background on the study: Peripheral blood samples were taken at initial diagnosis, prior to any treatment.

Regarding the study as a whole: It was a median 6.5 months before onset that the model predicted ophthalmopathy. In simple terms, a model built on 13 V-J features told ophthalmopathy apart from stable hyperthyroidism.

CDR3 length: 14 residues. J lost 6 bases, V lost 6 bases, and 8 bases had no gene match. This clonotype came up a few times. The antigen is undetermined. Amplification targeted TCR beta CDR3 regions from RNA transcripts. The HTBI set primed first-round TCR CDR3 RT-PCR. TCRdb reprocessed the multiplex PCR reads via MiXCR and lists one record per CDR3 protein. The data hold 550,000 to 700,000 distinct CDR3 sequences, with under 15% observed a single time. The rearrangement uses TRBV12-3 or TRBV12-4 and TRBJ2-7; 10 positions match TRBD1. Sequencing was done on a sample of blood. The sequence came from a woman in her thirties or forties with Graves' ophthalmopathy. The DNA for the CDR3 is TGTGCCAGCAGCCCGGGACAGGGGTGGCTCGAGCAGTACTTC. Translated, it gives CASSPGQGWLEQYF.